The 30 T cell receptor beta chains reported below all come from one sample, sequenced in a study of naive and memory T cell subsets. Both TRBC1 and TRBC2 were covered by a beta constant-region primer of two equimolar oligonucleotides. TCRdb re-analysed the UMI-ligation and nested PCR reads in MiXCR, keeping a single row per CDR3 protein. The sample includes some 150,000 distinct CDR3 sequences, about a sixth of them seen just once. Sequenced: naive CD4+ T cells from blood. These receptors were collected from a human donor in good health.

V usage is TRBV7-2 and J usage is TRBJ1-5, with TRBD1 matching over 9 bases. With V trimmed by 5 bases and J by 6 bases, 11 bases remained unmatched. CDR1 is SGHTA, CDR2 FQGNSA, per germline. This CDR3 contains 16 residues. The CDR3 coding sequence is TGTGCCAGCAGCCTATCGCTCGACAGGGGGAGTCAGCCCCAGCATTTT. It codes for CASSLSLDRGSQPQHF.

CDR3 region: CASSPRIQTGPANTGELFF. In nucleotides, the CDR3 is TGCGCCAGCAGCCCAAGGATCCAGACAGGGCCCGCGAACACCGGGGAGCTGTTTTTT. The chain couples TRBV4-1 to TRBJ2-2; TRBD1 matches 7 bases. Germline assignment: CDR1 MGHRA and CDR2 YSYEKL. V lost 4 bases, J lost 0 bases, and 14 bases stayed unmatched. The CDR3 loop spans 19 amino acids.

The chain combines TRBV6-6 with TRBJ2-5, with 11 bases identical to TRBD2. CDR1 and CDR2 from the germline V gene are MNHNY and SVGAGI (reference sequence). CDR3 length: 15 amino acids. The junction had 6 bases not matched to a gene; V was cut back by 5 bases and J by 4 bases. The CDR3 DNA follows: TGTGCCAGCAGTCCTCGGCTAGCGGGAGGAGAGACCCAGTACTTC. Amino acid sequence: CASSPRLAGGETQYF.

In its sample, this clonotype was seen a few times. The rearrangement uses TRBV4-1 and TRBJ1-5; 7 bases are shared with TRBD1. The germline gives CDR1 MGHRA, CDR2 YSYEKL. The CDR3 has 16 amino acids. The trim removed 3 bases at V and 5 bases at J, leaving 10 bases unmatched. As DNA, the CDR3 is TGCGCCAGCAGCCAGCCGTTACAGGGGACTTATCAGCCCCAGCATTTT. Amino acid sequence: CASSQPLQGTYQPQHF.

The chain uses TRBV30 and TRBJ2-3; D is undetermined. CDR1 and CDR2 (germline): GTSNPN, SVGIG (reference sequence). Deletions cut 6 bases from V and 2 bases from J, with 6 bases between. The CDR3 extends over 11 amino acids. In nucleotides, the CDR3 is TGTGCCTGTCAGTACACAGATACGCAGTATTTT. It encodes CACQYTDTQYF.

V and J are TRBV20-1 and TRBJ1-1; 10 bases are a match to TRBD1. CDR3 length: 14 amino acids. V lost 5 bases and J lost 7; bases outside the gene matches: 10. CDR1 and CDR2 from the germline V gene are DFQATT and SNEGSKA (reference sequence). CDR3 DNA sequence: TGCAGTGCTCCGTCCCGGGACAGGGGTGGTGAAGCTTTCTTT. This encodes CSAPSRDRGGEAFF.

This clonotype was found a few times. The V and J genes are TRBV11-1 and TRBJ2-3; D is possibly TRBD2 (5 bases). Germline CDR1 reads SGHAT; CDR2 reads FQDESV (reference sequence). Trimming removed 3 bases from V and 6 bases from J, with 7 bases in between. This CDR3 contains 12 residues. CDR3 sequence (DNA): TGTGCCAGCAGCTTGATAGCGGATACGCAGTATTTT. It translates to CASSLIADTQYF.

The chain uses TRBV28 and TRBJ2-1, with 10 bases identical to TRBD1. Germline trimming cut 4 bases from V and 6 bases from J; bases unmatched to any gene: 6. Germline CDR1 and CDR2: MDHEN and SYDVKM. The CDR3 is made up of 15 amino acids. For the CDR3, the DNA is TGTGCCAGCAGTTCCGGGACAGGGGAATTCAATGAGCAGTTCTTC. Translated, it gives CASSSGTGEFNEQFF.

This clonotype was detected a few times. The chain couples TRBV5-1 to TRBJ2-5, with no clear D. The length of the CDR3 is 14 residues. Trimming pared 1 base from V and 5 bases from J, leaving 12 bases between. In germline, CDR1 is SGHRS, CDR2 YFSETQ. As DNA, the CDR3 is TGCGCCAGCAGCTTGAGAAGGCGTGGGGAGACCCAGTACTTC. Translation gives CASSLRRRGETQYF.

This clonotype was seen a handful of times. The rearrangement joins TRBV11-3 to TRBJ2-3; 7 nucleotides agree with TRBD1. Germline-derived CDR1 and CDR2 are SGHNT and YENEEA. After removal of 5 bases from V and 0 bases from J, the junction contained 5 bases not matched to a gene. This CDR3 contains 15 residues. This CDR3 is CASSPGTASTDTQYF. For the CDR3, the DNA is TGTGCCAGCAGCCCCGGGACAGCTAGCACAGATACGCAGTATTTT.

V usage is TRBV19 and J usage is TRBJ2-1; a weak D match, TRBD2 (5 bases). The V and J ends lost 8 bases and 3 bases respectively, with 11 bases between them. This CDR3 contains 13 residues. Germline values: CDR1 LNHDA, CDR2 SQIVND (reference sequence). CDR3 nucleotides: TGTGCCAGTTTCTCTCGGGGCTACAATGAGCAGTTCTTC. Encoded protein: CASFSRGYNEQFF.

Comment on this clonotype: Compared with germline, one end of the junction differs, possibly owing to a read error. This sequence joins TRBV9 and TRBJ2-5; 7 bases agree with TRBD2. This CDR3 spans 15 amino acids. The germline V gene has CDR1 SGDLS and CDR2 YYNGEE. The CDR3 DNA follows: TGTGCCGGCAGCGTCCAGGTGGGACTAACGGAGACCCAGTACTTC. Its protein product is CAGSVQVGLTETQYF.

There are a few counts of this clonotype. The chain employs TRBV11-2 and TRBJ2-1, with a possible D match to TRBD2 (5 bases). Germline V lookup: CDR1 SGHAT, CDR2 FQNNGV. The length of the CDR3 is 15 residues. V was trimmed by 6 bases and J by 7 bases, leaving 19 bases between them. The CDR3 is CASSLVPGGLNEQFF. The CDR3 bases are TGTGCCAGCAGTCTAGTCCCTGGAGGCCTTAATGAGCAGTTCTTC.

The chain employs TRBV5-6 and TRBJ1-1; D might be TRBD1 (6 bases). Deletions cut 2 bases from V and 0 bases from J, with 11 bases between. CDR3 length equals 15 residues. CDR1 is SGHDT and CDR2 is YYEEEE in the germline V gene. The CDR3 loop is CASSFPTGLNTEAFF. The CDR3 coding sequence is TGTGCCAGCAGCTTCCCGACAGGCTTGAACACTGAAGCTTTCTTT.

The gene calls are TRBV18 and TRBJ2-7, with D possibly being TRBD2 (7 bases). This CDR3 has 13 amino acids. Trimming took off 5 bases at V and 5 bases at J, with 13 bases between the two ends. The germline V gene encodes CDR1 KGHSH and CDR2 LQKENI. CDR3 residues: CASSVRGRDEQYF. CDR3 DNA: TGTGCCAGCTCAGTGCGGGGGCGTGACGAGCAGTACTTC.

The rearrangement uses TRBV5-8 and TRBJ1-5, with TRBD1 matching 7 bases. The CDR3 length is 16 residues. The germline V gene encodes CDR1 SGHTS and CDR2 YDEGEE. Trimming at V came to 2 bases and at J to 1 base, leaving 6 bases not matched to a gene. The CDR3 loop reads CASSFNRGLSNQPQHF. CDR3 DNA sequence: TGTGCCAGCAGCTTCAACAGGGGCTTGAGCAATCAGCCCCAGCATTTT. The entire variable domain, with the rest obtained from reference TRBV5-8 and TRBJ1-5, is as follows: EAGVTQSPTHLIKTRGQQATLRCSPISGHTSVYWYQQALGLGLQFLLWYDEGEERNRGNFPPRFSGRQFPNYSSELNVNALELEDSALYLCASSFNRGLSNQPQHFGDGTRLSIL.

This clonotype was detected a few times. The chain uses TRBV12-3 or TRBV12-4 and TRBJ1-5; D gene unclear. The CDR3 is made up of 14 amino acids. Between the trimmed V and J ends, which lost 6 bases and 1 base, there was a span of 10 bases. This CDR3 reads CASSFDISNQPQHF. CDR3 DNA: TGTGCCAGCAGCTTTGACATAAGCAATCAGCCCCAGCATTTT.

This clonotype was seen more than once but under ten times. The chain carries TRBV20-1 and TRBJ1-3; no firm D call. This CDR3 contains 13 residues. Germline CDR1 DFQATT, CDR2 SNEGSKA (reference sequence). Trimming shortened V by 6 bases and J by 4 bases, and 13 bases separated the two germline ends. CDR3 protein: CSADPNRGNTIYF. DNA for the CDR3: TGCAGTGCCGACCCCAACCGAGGAAACACCATATATTTT.

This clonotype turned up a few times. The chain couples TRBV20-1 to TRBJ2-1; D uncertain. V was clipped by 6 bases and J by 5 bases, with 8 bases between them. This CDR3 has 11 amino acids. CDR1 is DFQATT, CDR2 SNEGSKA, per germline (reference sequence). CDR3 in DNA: TGCAGTGCGGTCGATAACAATGAGCAGTTCTTC. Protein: CSAVDNNEQFF.

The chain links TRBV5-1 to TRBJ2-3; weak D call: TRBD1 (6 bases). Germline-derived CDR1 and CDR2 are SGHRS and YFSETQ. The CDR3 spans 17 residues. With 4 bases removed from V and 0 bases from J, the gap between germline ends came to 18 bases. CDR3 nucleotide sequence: TGCGCCAGCAGCGTAGGACACGGACAGTGGAGCACAGATACGCAGTATTTT. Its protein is CASSVGHGQWSTDTQYF. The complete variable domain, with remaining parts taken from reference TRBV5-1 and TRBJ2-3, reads KAGVTQTPRYLIKTRGQQVTLSCSPISGHRSVSWYQQTPGQGLQFLFEYFSETQRNKGNFPGRFSGRQFSNSRSEMNVSTLELGDSALYLCASSVGHGQWSTDTQYFGPGTRLTVL.

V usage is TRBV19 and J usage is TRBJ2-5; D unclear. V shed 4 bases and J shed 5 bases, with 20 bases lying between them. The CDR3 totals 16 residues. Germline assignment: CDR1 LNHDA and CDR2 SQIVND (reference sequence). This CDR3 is CASSTITGQRYETQYF. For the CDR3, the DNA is TGTGCCAGTAGTACTATTACCGGGCAGCGTTATGAGACCCAGTACTTC.

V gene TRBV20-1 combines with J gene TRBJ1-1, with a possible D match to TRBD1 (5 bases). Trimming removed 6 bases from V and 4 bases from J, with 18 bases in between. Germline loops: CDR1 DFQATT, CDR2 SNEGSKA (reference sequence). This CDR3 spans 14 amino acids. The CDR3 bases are TGCAGTGCCCAGGGCCCCAGGGCGGCCACTGAAGCTTTCTTT. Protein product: CSAQGPRAATEAFF.

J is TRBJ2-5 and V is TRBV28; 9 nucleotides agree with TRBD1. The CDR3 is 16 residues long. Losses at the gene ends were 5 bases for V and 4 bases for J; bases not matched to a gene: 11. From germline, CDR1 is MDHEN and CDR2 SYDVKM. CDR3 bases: TGTGCCAGCAGTCCCCGCGGGGACAGGGTATCAGAGACCCAGTACTTC. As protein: CASSPRGDRVSETQYF.

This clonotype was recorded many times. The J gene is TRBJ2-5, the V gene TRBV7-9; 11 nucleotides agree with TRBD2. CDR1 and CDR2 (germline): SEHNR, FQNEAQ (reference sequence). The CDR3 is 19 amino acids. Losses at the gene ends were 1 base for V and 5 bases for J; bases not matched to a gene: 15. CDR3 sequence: CASSLVIGMTSGILETQYF. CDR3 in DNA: TGTGCCAGCAGCTTAGTTATCGGCATGACTAGCGGGATCTTGGAGACCCAGTACTTC.

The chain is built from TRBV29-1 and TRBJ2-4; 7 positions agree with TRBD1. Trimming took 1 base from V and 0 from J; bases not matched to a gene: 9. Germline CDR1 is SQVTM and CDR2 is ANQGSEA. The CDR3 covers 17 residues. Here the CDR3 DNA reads TGCAGCGTTGAAGGGTACAGGGGCAATTTAGCCAAAAACATTCAGTACTTC. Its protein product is CSVEGYRGNLAKNIQYF.

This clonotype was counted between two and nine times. DNA for the CDR3: TGCAGCGTTGTGGTGGGGCTCCTCGGCTACGAGCAGTACTTC. Protein: CSVVVGLLGYEQYF. The chain carries TRBV29-1 and TRBJ2-7; TRBD1 might be the D (5 bases). Germline V gene lookup returns CDR1 SQVTM and CDR2 ANQGSEA. Trimming took 4 bases from V and 3 from J, leaving 16 bases between them. The CDR3 is made up of 14 amino acids.

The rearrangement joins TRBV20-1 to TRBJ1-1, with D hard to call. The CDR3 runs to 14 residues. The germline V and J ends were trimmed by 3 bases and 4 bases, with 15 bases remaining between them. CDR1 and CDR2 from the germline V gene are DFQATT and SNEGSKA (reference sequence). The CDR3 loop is CSASTLREPTEAFF. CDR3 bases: TGCAGTGCTAGCACTCTTCGAGAACCCACTGAAGCTTTCTTT.

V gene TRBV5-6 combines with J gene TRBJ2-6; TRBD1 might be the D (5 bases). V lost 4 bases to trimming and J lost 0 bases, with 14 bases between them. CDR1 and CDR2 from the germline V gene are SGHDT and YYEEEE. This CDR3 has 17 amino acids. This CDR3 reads CASSPWAGFSGANVLTF. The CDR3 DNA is TGTGCCAGCAGCCCCTGGGCAGGGTTCTCTGGGGCCAACGTCCTGACTTTC.

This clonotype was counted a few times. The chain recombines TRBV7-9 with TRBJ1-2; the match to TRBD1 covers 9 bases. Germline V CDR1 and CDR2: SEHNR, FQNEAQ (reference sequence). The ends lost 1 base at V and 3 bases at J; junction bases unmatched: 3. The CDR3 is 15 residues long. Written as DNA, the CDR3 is TGTGCCAGCAGCTTAGGGACAGGGGATTACTATGGCTACACCTTC. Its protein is CASSLGTGDYYGYTF.

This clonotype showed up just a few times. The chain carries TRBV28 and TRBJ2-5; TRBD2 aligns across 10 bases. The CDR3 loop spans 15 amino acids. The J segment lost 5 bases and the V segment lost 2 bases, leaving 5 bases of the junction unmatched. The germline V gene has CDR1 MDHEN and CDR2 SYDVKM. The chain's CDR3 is CASSLPGLAAETQYF. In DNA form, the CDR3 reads TGTGCCAGCAGTTTACCAGGACTAGCGGCGGAGACCCAGTACTTC. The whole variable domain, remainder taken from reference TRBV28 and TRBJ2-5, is DVKVTQSSRYLVKRTGEKVFLECVQDMDHENMFWYRQDPGLGLRLIYFSYDVKMKEKGDIPEGYSVSREKKERFSLILESASTNQTSMYLCASSLPGLAAETQYFGPGTRLLVL.